The clone carrying this T cell receptor beta chain has at least ten counts. Its antigen is still unknown. The germline V gene has CDR1 SQVTM and CDR2 ANQGSEA. There are 13 residues in the CDR3. V shed 5 bases and J shed 2 bases, with 12 bases lying between them. Cells stained for CD3, CD4, CD8, CD45RA, CD27 and viability were sorted into four CD45RA/CD27 subsets. The data originate from a study of naive and memory T cell subsets. General study results and limits: Over 95% of naive TCR sequences appeared only once after error correction, unlike memory subsets.

The beta constant-region primer was an equimolar mix of two oligonucleotides covering TRBC1 and TRBC2. The ligated cDNA underwent four PCR rounds using SP2 and nested alpha and beta constant-region primers. From the UMI-ligation and nested PCR reads, TCRdb called clonotypes with MiXCR, one entry per CDR3 protein. Altogether just over 80,000 distinct CDR3 sequences are present, over 8.5% being singletons, with the ten largest covering around 1.3%. This rearrangement joins TRBV29-1 to TRBJ1-2; possible D gene TRBD1, 5 bases. The receptor comes from a human donor in good health. The source material was naive CD8+ T cells from blood. The CDR3, as DNA: TGCAGCGTTCACGGCGACAGAAACTATGGCTACACCTTC. Protein sequence: CSVHGDRNYGYTF.